This T cell receptor (beta chain) was identified during a study of T cell repertoires in cytomegalovirus infection. Across the study: Signatures in public TCR beta sequences pointed to both CMV infection and matching HLA type.

The V gene lost 0 bases and the J gene lost 6 bases, with 12 bases spanning the gap. Germline V gives CDR1 GTSNPN, CDR2 SVGIG (reference sequence). The CDR3 runs 13 residues. Via MiXCR, TCRdb re-called the reads, giving one row per CDR3 protein. The sample comprises some 680,000 distinct CDR3 sequences, roughly 36% of which are singletons, and about 2.8% rests with the top ten. The receptor's source is a human donor in good health (CMV status not recorded). Some clones in this sample may be carry-over from other donors' samples. The specimen was PBMCs. J is TRBJ2-7 and V is TRBV30; D remains unclear. The CDR3 loop reads CAWSVNTGGEQYF. The CDR3 DNA sequence: TGTGCCTGGAGTGTCAACACCGGCGGCGAGCAGTACTTC.